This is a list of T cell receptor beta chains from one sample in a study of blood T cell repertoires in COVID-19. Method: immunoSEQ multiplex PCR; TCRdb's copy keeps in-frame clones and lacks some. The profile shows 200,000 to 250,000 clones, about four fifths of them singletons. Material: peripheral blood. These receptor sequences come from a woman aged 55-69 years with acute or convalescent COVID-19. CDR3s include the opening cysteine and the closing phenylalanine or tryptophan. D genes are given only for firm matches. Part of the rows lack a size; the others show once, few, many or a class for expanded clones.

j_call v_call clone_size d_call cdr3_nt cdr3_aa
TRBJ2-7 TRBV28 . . TGTGCCAGCAGGTTTGGCAGGGGGGTCGGCTATGAGCAGTACTTC CASRFGRGVGYEQYF
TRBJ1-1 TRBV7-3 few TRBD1 TGTGCCAGCAGCCCCGGGACAGGCGCTGAAGCTTTCTTT CASSPGTGAEAFF
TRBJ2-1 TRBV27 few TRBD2 TGTGCCAGCAGTTCATTAGCGGGGGAGCAGTTCTTC CASSSLAGEQFF
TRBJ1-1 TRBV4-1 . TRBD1 TGCGCCAGCAGCCCTTCCTCCGGGACAGGGAAAACTGAAGCTTTCTTT CASSPSSGTGKTEAFF
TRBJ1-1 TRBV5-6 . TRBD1 TGTGCCAGCAGCTTGGACAGGGGGCGAATCACTGAAGCTTTCTTT CASSLDRGRITEAFF
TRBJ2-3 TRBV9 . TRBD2 TGTGCCAGCAGCCCCCTCGGGGGGGGGCCCGATACGCAGTATTTT CASSPLGGGPDTQYF
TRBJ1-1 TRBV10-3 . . TGTGCCATCAGTGAGCGTGCCCATCCGGACACTGAAGCTTTCTTT CAISERAHPDTEAFF
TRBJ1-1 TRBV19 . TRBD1 TGTGCCAGTAGCCAGGACAGGGACACTGAAGCTTTCTTT CASSQDRDTEAFF
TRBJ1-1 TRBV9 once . TGTGCCAGCAGCGTAGAAGCTGAGTCGGTTACTGAAGCTTTCTTT CASSVEAESVTEAFF
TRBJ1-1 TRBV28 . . TGTGCCAGCAGCTCCGGACCGCGCGTAGGGGTGACTGAAGCTTTCTTT CASSSGPRVGVTEAFF
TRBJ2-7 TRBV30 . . TGTGCCTGGAGTGTAAGCCCCTACGAGCAGTACTTC CAWSVSPYEQYF
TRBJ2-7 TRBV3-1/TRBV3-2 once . TGTGCCAGCAGCGGCCTGTCCCACGAGCAGTACTTC CASSGLSHEQYF
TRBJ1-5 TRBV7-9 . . TGTGCCAGCAGCTTTTGGGGGGACCAGCCCCAGCATTTT CASSFWGDQPQHF
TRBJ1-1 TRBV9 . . TGTGCCAGCAGCGTTGAACAGGGGAACACTGAAGCTTTCTTT CASSVEQGNTEAFF
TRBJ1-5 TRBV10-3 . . TGTGCCATCAGCCGGGAAGCGGGCAATCAGCCCCAGCATTTT CAISREAGNQPQHF
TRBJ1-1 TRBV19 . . TGTGCCACTCACTACTGGGGAGGGCCCAACACTGAAGCTTTCTTT CATHYWGGPNTEAFF
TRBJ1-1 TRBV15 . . TGTGCCACCGCCCAGGGGAGTGGGGGCACTGAAGCTTTCTTT CATAQGSGGTEAFF
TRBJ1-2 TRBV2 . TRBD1 TGTGCCATCAGGGGGGACAGTGACGTCAACTATGGCTACACCTTC CAIRGDSDVNYGYTF
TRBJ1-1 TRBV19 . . TGTGCCAGTACTTCAGGGTATCGCACTGAAGCTTTCTTT CASTSGYRTEAFF
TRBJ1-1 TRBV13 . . TGTGCCAGCAGCCAAGGACAGACCCTGAACACTGAAGCTTTCTTT CASSQGQTLNTEAFF
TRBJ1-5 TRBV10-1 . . TGCGCCAGCAGGGCAGGGAATAGCAATCAGCCCCAGCATTTT CASRAGNSNQPQHF
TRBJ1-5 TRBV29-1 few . TGCAGCGTTGACAACCCACCGGGGAGCAGGCGGCCCCAGCATTTT CSVDNPPGSRRPQHF
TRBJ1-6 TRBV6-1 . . TGTGCCAGCAGTGGAGTTTCTTCCTCCTATAATTCACCCCTCCACTTT CASSGVSSSYNSPLHF
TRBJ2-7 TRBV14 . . TGTGCCAGCAGCCCCTTAGGGGTCTCCTTCTACGAGCAGTACTTC CASSPLGVSFYEQYF
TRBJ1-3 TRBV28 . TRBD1 TGTGCCAGCAGTTTAGAGGACAGGGGTGGAAACACCATATATTTT CASSLEDRGGNTIYF
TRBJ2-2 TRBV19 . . TGTGCCAGTAGTATCCCACACGGGGAGCTGTTTTTT CASSIPHGELFF
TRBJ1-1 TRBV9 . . TGTGCCAGCAGCGTAGGGGCGAACACTGAAGCTTTCTTT CASSVGANTEAFF
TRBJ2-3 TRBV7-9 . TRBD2 TGTGCCAGCAGCTTAGGCGGGGGGGCCGTAGATACGCAGTATTTT CASSLGGGAVDTQYF
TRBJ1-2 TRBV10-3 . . TGTGCCATCAGTGAGCTGGTTCGTAACAGGGCTAGTTTCCACTATGGCTACACCTTC CAISELVRNRASFHYGYTF
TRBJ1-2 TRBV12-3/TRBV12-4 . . TGTGCCAGCAGTTCCGCTATGAAGTTTACCTTC CASSSAMKFTF
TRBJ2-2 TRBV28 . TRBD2 TGTGCCAGCAGTTCCTCTAGGACTAGCGGGGTCGGGGAGCTGTTTTTT CASSSSRTSGVGELFF
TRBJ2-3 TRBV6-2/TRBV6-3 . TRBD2 TGTGCCAGCAGTTACGTATACAGTAGCGGGGTCCGCACAGATACGCAGTATTTT CASSYVYSSGVRTDTQYF
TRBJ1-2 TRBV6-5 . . TGTGCCAGCAGCGACAAGCCCTATGGCTACACCTTC CASSDKPYGYTF
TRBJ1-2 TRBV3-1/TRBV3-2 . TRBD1 TGTGCCAGCAGCCAAGCCAGGGGGGGCTACACCTTC CASSQARGGYTF
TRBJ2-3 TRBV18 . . TGTGCCAGCTCACCACTTTCCCCAACAAGCACAGATACGCAGTATTTT CASSPLSPTSTDTQYF
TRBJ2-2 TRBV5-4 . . TGTGCCAGCAGCTTAGACCCTCCTAGCTCCACGACCCCCACCGGGGAGCTGTTTTTT CASSLDPPSSTTPTGELFF
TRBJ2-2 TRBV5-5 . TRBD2 TGTGCCAGCCTCAGCGGGGGGGCCGTCACCGGGGAGCTGTTTTTT CASLSGGAVTGELFF
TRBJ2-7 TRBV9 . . TGTGCCAGCAGCCCACGTCGGGGGTCACTCTCCTACGAGCAGTACTTC CASSPRRGSLSYEQYF
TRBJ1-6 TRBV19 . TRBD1 TGTGCCAGTAGTATCGGTCAGGGGGCTTCCACCCTCCACTTT CASSIGQGASTLHF
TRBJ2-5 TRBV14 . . TGTGCCAGCAGCAGACTGCCAGGGGAGACCCAGTACTTC CASSRLPGETQYF
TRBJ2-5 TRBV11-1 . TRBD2 TGTGCCAGCAACACCGGCCCGGGGGGGCCTCAAGAGACCCAGTACTTC CASNTGPGGPQETQYF
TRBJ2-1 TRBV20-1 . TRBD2 TGCAGTGCTAGTAGGATGGGCGGGGGTTACAATGAGCAGTTCTTC CSASRMGGGYNEQFF
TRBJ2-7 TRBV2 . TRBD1 TGTGCCAGCAGAGCCGGGACAGGGGACTACGAGCAGTACTTC CASRAGTGDYEQYF
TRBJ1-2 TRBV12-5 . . TGTGCTAGTAGTGGGGGCAGGGATGACTATGGCTACACCTTC CASSGGRDDYGYTF
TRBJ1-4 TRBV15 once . TGTGCCACCAAGGGGGATGAAAAACTGTTTTTT CATKGDEKLFF
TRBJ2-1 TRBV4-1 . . TGCGCCAGCAGCCAAGTAGGAGGGTTCGGGAATGAGCAGTTCTTC CASSQVGGFGNEQFF
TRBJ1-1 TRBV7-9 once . TGTGCCAGCAGCTTAAAACAGGGTTCCCCTGAAGCTTTCTTT CASSLKQGSPEAFF
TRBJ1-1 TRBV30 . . TGTGCCTGGAATTGGGTAGGGGGCACTGAAGCTTTCTTT CAWNWVGGTEAFF
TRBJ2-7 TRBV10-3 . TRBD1 TGTGCCAGCGGCCGGGACAGGGAGAGGGAGCAGTACTTC CASGRDREREQYF
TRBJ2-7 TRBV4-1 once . TGCGCCAGCAGCCAACTCCCGGAGAAGCCCTACGAGCAGTACTTC CASSQLPEKPYEQYF
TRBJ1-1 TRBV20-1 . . TGCAGTGCTACTATAAACACTGAAGCTTTCTTT CSATINTEAFF
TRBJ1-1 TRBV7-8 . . TGTGCCAGCCTCAGCTTAGATGGAGGCACTGAAGCTTTCTTT CASLSLDGGTEAFF
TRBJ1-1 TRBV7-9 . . TGTGCCAGCAGCCTTCAACAGTTGAACACTGAAGCTTTCTTT CASSLQQLNTEAFF
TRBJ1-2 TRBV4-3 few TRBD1 TGCGCCAGCAGCCAGTTCGAAGGGGGCGACTATGGCTACACCTTC CASSQFEGGDYGYTF
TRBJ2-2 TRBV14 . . TGTGCCAGCAGCCCAAGCATACTCACCGGGGAGCTGTTTTTT CASSPSILTGELFF
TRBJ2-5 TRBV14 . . TGTGCCAGCAGCCAAGCCCTTCTTGCGGGGATGAAGACCCAGTACTTC CASSQALLAGMKTQYF